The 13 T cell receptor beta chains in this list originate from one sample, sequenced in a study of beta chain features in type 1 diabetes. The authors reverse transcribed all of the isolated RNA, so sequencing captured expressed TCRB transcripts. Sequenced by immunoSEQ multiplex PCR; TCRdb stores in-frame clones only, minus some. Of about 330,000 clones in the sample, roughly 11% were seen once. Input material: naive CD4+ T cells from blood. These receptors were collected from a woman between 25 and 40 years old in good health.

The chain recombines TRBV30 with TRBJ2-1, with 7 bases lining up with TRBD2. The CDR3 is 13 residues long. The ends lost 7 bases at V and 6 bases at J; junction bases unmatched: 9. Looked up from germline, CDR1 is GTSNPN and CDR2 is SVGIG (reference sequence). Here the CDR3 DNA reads TGTGCCTCACTGACTGGGGGGGGCAATGAGCAGTTCTTC. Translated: CASLTGGGNEQFF.

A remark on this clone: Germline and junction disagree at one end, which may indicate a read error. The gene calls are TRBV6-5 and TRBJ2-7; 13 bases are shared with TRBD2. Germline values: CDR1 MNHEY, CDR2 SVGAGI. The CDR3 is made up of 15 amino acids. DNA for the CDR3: TGTGCCAGCAGTTACTCGGGGACTAGCGGGACTCCGTTGAACTTC. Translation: CASSYSGTSGTPLNF.

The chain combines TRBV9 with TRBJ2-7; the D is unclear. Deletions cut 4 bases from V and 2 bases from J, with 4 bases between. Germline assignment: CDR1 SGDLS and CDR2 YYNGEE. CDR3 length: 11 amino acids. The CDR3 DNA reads TGTGCCAGCAGCCTCGCCTACGAGCAGTACTTC. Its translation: CASSLAYEQYF.

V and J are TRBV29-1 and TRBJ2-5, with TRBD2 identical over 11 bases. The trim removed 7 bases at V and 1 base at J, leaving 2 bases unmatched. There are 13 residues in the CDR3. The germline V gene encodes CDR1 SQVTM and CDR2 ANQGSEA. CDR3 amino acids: CSATSGSQETQYF. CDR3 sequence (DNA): TGCAGCGCAACTAGCGGGAGCCAAGAGACCCAGTACTTC.

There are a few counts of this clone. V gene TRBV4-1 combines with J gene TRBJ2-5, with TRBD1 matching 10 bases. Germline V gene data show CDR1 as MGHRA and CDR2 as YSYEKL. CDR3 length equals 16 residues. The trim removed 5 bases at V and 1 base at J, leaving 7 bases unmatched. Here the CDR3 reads CASSVPGQGFQETQYF. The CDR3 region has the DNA TGCGCCAGCAGCGTACCGGGACAGGGGTTCCAAGAGACCCAGTACTTC.

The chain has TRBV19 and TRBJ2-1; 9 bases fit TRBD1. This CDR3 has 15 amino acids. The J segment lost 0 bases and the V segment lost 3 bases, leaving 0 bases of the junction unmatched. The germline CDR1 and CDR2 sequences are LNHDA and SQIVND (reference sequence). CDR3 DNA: TGTGCCAGTAGTATGGGACAGGGCTCCTACAATGAGCAGTTCTTC. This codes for CASSMGQGSYNEQFF.

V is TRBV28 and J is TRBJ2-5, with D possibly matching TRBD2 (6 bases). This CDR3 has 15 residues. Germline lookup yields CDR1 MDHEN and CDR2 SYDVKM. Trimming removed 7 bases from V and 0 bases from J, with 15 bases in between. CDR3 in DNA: TGTGCCAGCAAAAATAGCGGAAGGGACCAAGAGACCCAGTACTTC. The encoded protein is CASKNSGRDQETQYF.

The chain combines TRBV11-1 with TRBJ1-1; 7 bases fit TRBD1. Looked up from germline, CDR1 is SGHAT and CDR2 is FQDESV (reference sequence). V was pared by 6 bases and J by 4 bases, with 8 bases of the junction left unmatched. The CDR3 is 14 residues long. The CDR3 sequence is CASSSQGIGTEAFF. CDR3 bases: TGTGCCAGCAGTTCACAGGGGATCGGCACTGAAGCTTTCTTT.

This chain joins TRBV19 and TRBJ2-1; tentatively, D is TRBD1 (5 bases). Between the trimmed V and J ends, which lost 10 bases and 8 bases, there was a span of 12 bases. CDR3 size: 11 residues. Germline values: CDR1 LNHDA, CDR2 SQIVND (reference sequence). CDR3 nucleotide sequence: TGTGCCACCCAGGGTCGGGATGAGCAGTTCTTC. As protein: CATQGRDEQFF.

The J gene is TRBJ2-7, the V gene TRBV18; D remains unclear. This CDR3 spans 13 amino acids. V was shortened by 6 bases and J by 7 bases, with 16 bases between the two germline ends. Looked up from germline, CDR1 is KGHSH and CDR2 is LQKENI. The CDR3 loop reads CASSRDTAKEQYF. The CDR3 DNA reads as TGTGCCAGCTCGCGCGACACGGCTAAAGAGCAGTACTTC.

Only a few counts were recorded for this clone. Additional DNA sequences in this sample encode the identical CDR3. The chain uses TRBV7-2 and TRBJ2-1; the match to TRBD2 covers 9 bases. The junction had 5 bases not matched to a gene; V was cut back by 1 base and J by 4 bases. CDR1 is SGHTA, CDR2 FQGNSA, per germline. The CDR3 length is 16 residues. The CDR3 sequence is CASSLGLAGSYNEQFF. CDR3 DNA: TGTGCCAGCAGCTTAGGGCTAGCGGGAAGTTACAATGAGCAGTTCTTC.

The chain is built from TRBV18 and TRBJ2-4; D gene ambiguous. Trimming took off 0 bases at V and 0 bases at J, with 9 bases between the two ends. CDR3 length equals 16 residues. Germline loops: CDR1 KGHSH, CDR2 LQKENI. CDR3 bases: TGTGCCAGCTCACCACCGTCAGGTCTAGCCAAAAACATTCAGTACTTC. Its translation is CASSPPSGLAKNIQYF.

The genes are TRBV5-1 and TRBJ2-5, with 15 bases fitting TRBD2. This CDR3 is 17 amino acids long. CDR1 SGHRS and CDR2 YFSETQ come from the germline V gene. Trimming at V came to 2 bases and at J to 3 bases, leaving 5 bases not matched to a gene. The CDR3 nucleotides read TGCGCCAGCAGCTTTAGGACTAGCGGGAGGGCTGAAGAGACCCAGTACTTC. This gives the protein CASSFRTSGRAEETQYF.